This T cell receptor (beta chain) was profiled in a study of cytotoxic CD8 clonotypes in ibrutinib-treated CLL. Looking at the study overall: Outcomes included approximately 25 partial and 2 complete responses; after median about 5.5 years, 14 stayed remitted and 12 progressed. Overall study findings and caveats: Baseline clonality was higher than in age-matched healthy donors and moved in step with circulating CD8+ T-cell counts. Sampling times (in sustained-remission versus progressing patients) were not the same.

The CDR3 runs to 17 residues. CDR1 is SGDLS, CDR2 YYNGEE, per germline. V shed 3 bases and J shed 8 bases, with 26 bases lying between them. Of note for this clone: The antigen is not known.

A 1 in 200,000 to 1 in 1 million T cell depth was the sequencing target. Measured with immunoSEQ multiplex PCR; TCRdb has only the in-frame clones, and not every one. This table has 97,000 or so clones, almost 80% appearing once. The material sequenced was PBMCs, taken after 12 months of ibrutinib treatment. The receptor's source is a human donor with chronic lymphocytic leukemia. J is TRBJ1-2 and V is TRBV9; the D is unclear. DNA of the CDR3: TGTGCCAGCAGCGGGTACCGGGTTCGGACCGTGGGAGTCGGCTACACCTTC. This sequence encodes CASSGYRVRTVGVGYTF. Looking up the rest from reference TRBV9 and TRBJ1-2 gives the full variable domain: DSGVTQTPKHLITATGQRVTLRCSPRSGDLSVYWYQQSLDQGLQFLIQYYNGEERAKGNILERFSAQQFPDLHSELNLSSLELGDSALYFCASSGYRVRTVGVGYTFGSGTRLTVV.